This T cell receptor (beta chain) was retrieved from a study of cytotoxic CD8 clonotypes in ibrutinib-treated CLL. Whole-study context: Per sample, productive templates averaged around 250,000 and productive rearrangements averaged roughly 91,000.

The protocol was immunoSEQ multiplex PCR, while the TCRdb copy is restricted to in-frame clones and leaves out a portion. The sample consists of 35,000 to 45,000 clones, nearly 70% of them appearing once. Trimming at V came to 1 base and at J to 9 bases, leaving 5 bases not matched to a gene. This CDR3 spans 14 amino acids. Looked up from germline, CDR1 is SGHVS and CDR2 is FQNEAQ. The rearrangement uses TRBV7-8 and TRBJ2-3; TRBD2 aligns across 9 bases. The receptor was derived from a human donor with chronic lymphocytic leukemia. The sample consisted of PBMCs, taken after 12 months of ibrutinib treatment. CDR3 DNA: TGTGCCAGCAGCTTAGGCGGCGGGAGGGCCACGCAGTATTTT. It specifies CASSLGGGRATQYF.